This T cell receptor beta chain was sequenced for a study of a mutant IDH1 vaccine in newly diagnosed glioma. Study-wide background: Vaccination was launched 4-6 weeks after radiotherapy alone, or with temozolomide cycles. Of treated patients, 62.5% were men and about 38% women, averaging around 40 years. Receipt of radiotherapy, temozolomide, or both preceded the study, and most received both.

Using immunoSEQ multiplex PCR, the repertoire was profiled, and TCRdb retains in-frame clones only, with some absent. This table has tens of thousands of clones, about 74% appearing once. The CDR3 sequence is 15 residues long. The germline V gene encodes CDR1 MRHNA and CDR2 SNTAGT. The J segment lost 2 bases and the V segment lost 3 bases, leaving 4 bases of the junction unmatched. Note on this clone: Its specificity is unknown.

This sample's time point: week 35, safety follow-up. Each vaccine dose was 300 ug of mutant IDH1 20-mer peptide, with topical imiquimod. Donor tumors were new WHO grade 3 or 4 IDH1-mutant, ATRX-lost astrocytomas. The sequencing here drew on PBMCs, taken from a glioma patient whose treatment included an IDH1 peptide vaccine. This TCR was recovered from a man over 45 with glioma. The rearrangement links TRBV6-4 to TRBJ2-1, with 7 bases lining up with TRBD1. The CDR3 region is CASSERGLAYNEQFF. CDR3 nucleotides: TGTGCCAGCAGTGAGAGGGGGCTCGCCTACAATGAGCAGTTCTTC.